This TCR beta chain appears in the sequencing data of a study of T-cell reconstitution after alpha-beta-depleted transplantation in children. The CDR3 is made up of 14 amino acids. CDR1 SGHTA and CDR2 FQGNSA come from the germline V gene. Trimming shortened V by 7 bases and J by 7 bases, and 17 bases separated the two germline ends. Researchers prepared the TCRbeta library using unique molecular identifiers, the study reports. Using its own MiXCR run on the PCR reads, TCRdb lists one record per CDR3 protein. The table includes around 92,000 distinct CDR3 sequences, more than 9% detected once. Ten or more counts support this clonotype.

This TCR came from a human donor who donated a stem cell graft to a child with inherited bone marrow failure. The material sequenced was PBMCs from the stem cell graft donor, taken from the stem cell graft. The rearrangement links TRBV7-2 to TRBJ2-1, with a possible D match to TRBD2 (6 bases). The CDR3 DNA sequence: TGTGCCAGCACCCCTGGGCTAGCGAGGAATGAGCAGTTCTTC. Its protein is CASTPGLARNEQFF.